The 6 T cell receptor beta chains below all came from one sample that was sequenced in a study of human T cells and chemical hapten exposure. Each CDR3 protein is one row after TCRdb ran MiXCR on the 5' RACE reads. This sample carries about 140,000 distinct CDR3 sequences, 4.1% of them seen once, and the ten largest clones take approximately 1.4%. Unfractionated whole blood yielded total RNA. These receptors all stem from a female donor in good health.

This clonotype was seen only a few times. V usage is TRBV14 and J usage is TRBJ2-5; D gene unclear. This CDR3 spans 15 amino acids. V lost 0 bases, J lost 4 bases, and 12 bases lay in between. Germline CDR1 SGHDN, CDR2 FVKESK. This CDR3 is CASSQDTASVETQYF. In DNA, the CDR3 is TGTGCCAGCAGCCAAGATACAGCGAGCGTAGAGACCCAGTACTTC.

There are many counts of this clonotype. The rearrangement links TRBV4-2 to TRBJ2-7, with D maybe TRBD1 (5 bases). This CDR3 is built from 17 residues. V lost 1 base to trimming and J lost 3 bases, with 19 bases between them. Germline V CDR1 and CDR2: LGHNA, YNFKEQ. CDR3 sequence: CASSQVIWSETDYEQYF. CDR3 DNA: TGTGCCAGCAGCCAAGTAATATGGTCAGAGACAGACTACGAGCAGTACTTC.

As concerns this clonotype: This sequence may be a read error, since a much larger clone differs from it by one base. The V gene is TRBV20-1, the J gene TRBJ2-3, with 8 bases lining up with TRBD2. This CDR3 is 15 amino acids long. The V and J ends lost 6 bases and 1 base, in that order; junction bases with no gene match: 9. Germline loops: CDR1 DFQATT, CDR2 SNEGSKA (reference sequence). The CDR3 region has the DNA TGCAGTGCGAGGAGTAGCGGGGACCGCACAGATACGCAGTATTTT. Protein product: CSARSSGDRTDTQYF.

This clonotype was seen repeatedly, ten times or more. The chain recombines TRBV19 with TRBJ2-5; unclear D gene. Germline V gene lookup returns CDR1 LNHDA and CDR2 SQIVND (reference sequence). The germline V and J ends were trimmed by 5 bases and 3 bases, with 19 bases remaining between them. This CDR3 contains 16 residues. The CDR3 DNA sequence: TGTGCCAGTAGTTTGACCACCACCGGCAGAGAAGAGACCCAGTACTTC. It encodes CASSLTTTGREETQYF.

This clonotype was picked up many times. The chain uses TRBV2 and TRBJ1-1; TRBD1 matches at 7 bases. This CDR3 spans 14 amino acids. The germline gives CDR1 SNHLY, CDR2 FYNNEI. Unmatched junction bases numbered 4, after V lost 4 bases and J lost 2 bases. The CDR3 region is CASSVTGDNTEAFF. For the CDR3, the DNA is TGTGCCAGCAGTGTAACAGGGGATAACACTGAAGCTTTCTTT.

J is TRBJ1-2 and V is TRBV10-3, with TRBD1 matching 8 bases. Germline CDR1 and CDR2: ENHRY and SYGVKD. The CDR3 covers 14 residues. Trimming took 10 bases from V and 5 from J; bases not matched to a gene: 12. CDR3 region: CATLEGTGPYGYTF. In DNA, the CDR3 is TGTGCCACGTTGGAAGGGACAGGACCTTATGGCTACACCTTC.